A selection of T cell receptor beta chains follows, all from one sample in a study of naive and memory T cell subsets. TCRdb re-analysed the 5' RACE reads in MiXCR, keeping a single row per CDR3 protein. The table includes under 25,000 distinct CDR3 sequences, about 4.4% detected once. These receptors came from a male donor in good health. Both conserved end residues are part of each CDR3. The order of the fields is V gene, clone size, D gene, J gene, CDR3 DNA, CDR3 protein. The D gene is left open where the match is weak. Clone size is given for some rows only: seen once, a few or many times, or a class if the clone is expanded.

TRBV9	many	TRBD1	TRBJ2-7	TGTGCCAGCAGCGTAGACGGGGGGACAGGGACCTACGAGCAGTACTTC	CASSVDGGTGTYEQYF
TRBV20-1	many	NA	TRBJ2-1	TGCAGTGTCCCAGGAAGCAGGGTAAGGGATCATGAGCAGTTCTTC	CSVPGSRVRDHEQFF
TRBV7-2	NA	TRBD2	TRBJ2-1	TGTGCCAGCAGCTCCCAACTAGCGGGGGGATACAATGAGCAGTTCTTC	CASSSQLAGGYNEQFF
TRBV6-5	many	NA	TRBJ2-1	TGTGCCAGCAGTTACCGAACGACTAGCTCCTACAATGAGCAGTTCTTC	CASSYRTTSSYNEQFF
TRBV4-1	many	NA	TRBJ2-5	TGCGCCAGCAGCCAAGGATCGCTTGACCGCTGGCCCCAAGAGACCCAGTACTTC	CASSQGSLDRWPQETQYF
TRBV20-1	many	NA	TRBJ2-2	TGCAGTGCTAGTTCTCGGGGCAGCACCGGGGAGCTGTTTTTT	CSASSRGSTGELFF
TRBV24-1	many	NA	TRBJ2-4	TGTGCCACCAGTGATTCCGGTGGAGCCAAAAACATTCAGTACTTC	CATSDSGGAKNIQYF
TRBV6-2/TRBV6-3	many	TRBD2	TRBJ2-1	TGTGCCAGCGCCCCTGGCGGGGGTCCCTCCTACAATGAGCAGTTCTTC	CASAPGGGPSYNEQFF
TRBV6-5	many	NA	TRBJ2-3	TGTGCCAGCAGTTACTTGGGGGAAACAGATACGCAGTATTTT	CASSYLGETDTQYF
TRBV12-5	NA	TRBD1	TRBJ2-3	TGTGCTAGTGGTTTGGTACATAGCGGACAGGGTTATCTCCAAGATACGCAGTATTTT	CASGLVHSGQGYLQDTQYF
TRBV20-1	medium-sized	TRBD2	TRBJ2-3	TGCAGTGCTCAGGCATTAGCGGGAGAGGCCACAGATACGCAGTATTTT	CSAQALAGEATDTQYF
TRBV30	many	TRBD2	TRBJ2-1	TGTGCCTGGAGTTCGACAAGACTAGCGGGACTGCAGTTCTTC	CAWSSTRLAGLQFF
TRBV29-1	many	NA	TRBJ2-7	TGCAGCGTGAGGCATTCGGGGGCCTACGAGCAGTACTTC	CSVRHSGAYEQYF
TRBV11-2	many	NA	TRBJ2-7	TGTGCCAGCAGAAGCTTACAGGGTTACTACGAGCAGTACTTC	CASRSLQGYYEQYF
TRBV20-1	many	NA	TRBJ2-7	TGCAGTGCCCGGATCTTAGGGGGGGGGTACGAGCAGTACTTC	CSARILGGGYEQYF
TRBV6-1	many	NA	TRBJ2-4	TGTGCCACCCTTTCACGCGTAGCCAAAAACATTCAGTACTTC	CATLSRVAKNIQYF
TRBV19	NA	TRBD1	TRBJ2-7	TGTGCCAGTAGAATGGACAGGAGCTCCTACGAGCAGTACTTC	CASRMDRSSYEQYF
TRBV10-2	NA	TRBD2	TRBJ2-2	TGCGCCAGCAGCTCAAGCGGGGGGCCTAACACCGGGGAGCTGTTTTTT	CASSSSGGPNTGELFF
TRBV28	many	TRBD1	TRBJ2-7	TGTGCCAGCAGAACCGGGACAGGATCTGGCGAGCAGTACTTC	CASRTGTGSGEQYF
TRBV6-1	many	NA	TRBJ2-7	TGTGCCAGCAGTGAAGCGCCGGGGCTCAAGCAGTACTTC	CASSEAPGLKQYF
TRBV6-6	many	NA	TRBJ1-2	TGTGCCAGCAGTTACACCAGGCGCCCCCCTAACTATGGCTACACCTTC	CASSYTRRPPNYGYTF
TRBV4-3	many	TRBD2	TRBJ2-7	TGCGCCAGCAGCCAAGATTCGACGACTAGCGGGGGTCAGTACTTC	CASSQDSTTSGGQYF
TRBV4-1	many	NA	TRBJ1-2	TGCGCCAGCAGCCAAGACAGCGGCTACACCTTC	CASSQDSGYTF
TRBV6-5	many	TRBD1	TRBJ1-6	TGTGCCAGCAGTCGGGACAGGGGGCTTTCACCCCTCCACTTT	CASSRDRGLSPLHF
TRBV11-2	many	NA	TRBJ2-3	TGTGCCGCAGGGGCTTACCGCACAGATACGCAGTATTTT	CAAGAYRTDTQYF
TRBV6-1	NA	NA	TRBJ1-1	TGTGCCAGCAGTGTAGGCAAGAACACTGAAGCTTTCTTT	CASSVGKNTEAFF
TRBV7-2	many	NA	TRBJ1-5	TGTGCCAGCAGCCGGGGACCCCCCAATCAGCCCCAGCATTTT	CASSRGPPNQPQHF
TRBV6-6	many	NA	TRBJ2-1	TGTGCCAGCACCCCCCGGGGGCTCAATGAGCAGTTCTTC	CASTPRGLNEQFF
TRBV21-1	medium-sized	NA	TRBJ1-2	TGTGCCAGCAGCAAAGAGACGGATCTCGGTGGCTACACCTTC	CASSKETDLGGYTF